What follows are 24 T cell receptor beta chains derived from one specimen sequenced in a study of T cells of healthy individuals (dated by TCRdb to the late 2010s). Receptor libraries were prepared by 5' RACE. The instrument given in TCRdb is Illumina MiSeq. The public reads were quality trimmed at Q25 with fastp and then assembled into clones with MiXCR by TCRdb, keeping productive beta chains. Merged by CDR3 protein, the rows form single entries marked with the most common genes and DNA. The sample table records about 63,000 distinct CDR3 sequences; 15% to 20% of these occur just once. The ten largest account for approximately 4.7% of the sample. These receptors were taken from a human donor in good health.

This clonotype was counted at least ten times. The V and J genes are TRBV25-1 and TRBJ2-5, with D perhaps matching TRBD1 (5 bases). Germline V gene data show CDR1 as MGHDK and CDR2 as SYGVNS. This CDR3 is 15 amino acids long. Deletions cut 0 bases from V and 1 base from J, with 9 bases between. DNA of the CDR3: TGTGCCAGCAGTGAATATGGGGCAGGCCAAGAGACCCAGTACTTC. This translates into CASSEYGAGQETQYF.

This clonotype was counted between two and nine times. As DNA, the CDR3 is TGCGCCAGCAAGCGTTATTGGGCGAATCGGCTTGGCGGGGAGCTGTTTTTT. As protein: CASKRYWANRLGGELFF. The chain employs TRBV23-1 and TRBJ2-2; D ambiguous. TRBV23-1 is noted as an ORF with a role that remains uncertain. The CDR3 loop spans 17 amino acids. V was cut by 7 bases and J by 7 bases, with 25 bases left in between.

This clonotype showed up just a few times. The rearrangement links TRBV5-1 to TRBJ2-2, with D hard to call. CDR3 length equals 13 residues. The V end lost 4 bases, the J end lost 7 bases, and 11 bases lay between the germline ends. Germline V lookup: CDR1 SGHRS, CDR2 YFSETQ. In nucleotides, the CDR3 is TGCGCCAGCAGCCCCGTTACTCGCGGGGAGCTGTTTTTT. Protein: CASSPVTRGELFF.

This clonotype was counted once. This rearrangement joins TRBV24-1 to TRBJ2-1; no reliable D call. Germline V gene data show CDR1 as KGHDR and CDR2 as SFDVKD. The CDR3 spans 14 residues. The V and J ends lost 4 bases and 10 bases respectively, with 16 bases between them. The CDR3 DNA sequence: TGTGCCACCAGTGACGGAAGCATTGGTGAGGAGCAGTTCTTC. This encodes CATSDGSIGEEQFF.

A few counts support this clonotype. The gene calls are TRBV6-5 and TRBJ2-5; perhaps TRBD1 as D (6 bases). Germline V lookup: CDR1 MNHEY, CDR2 SVGAGI. This CDR3 has 15 residues. The V and J ends lost 6 bases and 1 base respectively, with 15 bases between them. The CDR3 is CASSRLAGAQETQYF. The CDR3 DNA follows: TGTGCCAGCAGCCGCCTCGCAGGGGCCCAAGAGACCCAGTACTTC.

This clonotype was observed at least ten times. The chain has TRBV7-7 and TRBJ2-7; D gene ambiguous. The CDR3 runs to 13 residues. The germline gives CDR1 SSHAT, CDR2 FNYEAQ (reference sequence). V shed 1 base and J shed 5 bases, with 9 bases lying between them. The CDR3 region is CASSLGNRDEQYF. CDR3 DNA: TGTGCCAGCAGCTTAGGAAACCGGGACGAGCAGTACTTC.

There are many counts of this clonotype. The chain has TRBV10-3 and TRBJ1-6; D call uncertain. V lost 6 bases, J lost 6 bases, and 9 bases lay in between. Germline V gene data show CDR1 as ENHRY and CDR2 as SYGVKD. The CDR3 has 13 residues. In DNA, the CDR3 is TGTGCCATCAGAGGACCGGTTAATTCACCCCTCCACTTT. Its translation is CAIRGPVNSPLHF.

This clonotype was recorded at least ten times. This rearrangement joins TRBV6-9 to TRBJ2-7; D may match TRBD1 or TRBD2 (5 bases each). Germline values: CDR1 MNHGY, CDR2 SVAAGI. This CDR3 is 14 amino acids long. V was shortened by 8 bases and J by 3 bases, with 17 bases between the two germline ends. The CDR3 reads CASVGSGRNYEQYF. CDR3 nucleotides: TGTGCCAGCGTTGGATCGGGACGGAACTACGAGCAGTACTTC.

This clonotype was observed a few times. The gene calls are TRBV4-1 and TRBJ2-7, with TRBD1 identical over 9 bases. The V segment lost 4 bases and the J segment 7 bases; nucleotides outside the gene matches: 8. The CDR3 covers 14 residues. Per germline, CDR1 MGHRA and CDR2 YSYEKL. CDR3 nucleotide sequence: TGCGCCAGCAGCCCCGGGACAGGGTCCTCAGAGCAGTACTTC. Amino acids: CASSPGTGSSEQYF.

This clonotype showed up many times. This chain connects TRBV5-1 to TRBJ2-5; D is unresolved. Between the trimmed V and J ends, which lost 0 bases and 1 base, there was a span of 10 bases. Germline V CDR1 and CDR2: SGHRS, YFSETQ. This CDR3 region has 15 residues. The CDR3 loop is CASSLASRIQETQYF. In DNA, the CDR3 is TGCGCCAGCAGCTTGGCGTCCAGGATCCAAGAGACCCAGTACTTC. The full variable domain, in which reference TRBV5-1 and TRBJ2-5 provide the parts outside the CDR3, is KAGVTQTPRYLIKTRGQQVTLSCSPISGHRSVSWYQQTPGQGLQFLFEYFSETQRNKGNFPGRFSGRQFSNSRSEMNVSTLELGDSALYLCASSLASRIQETQYFGPGTRLLVL.

This sequence joins TRBV10-3 and TRBJ1-5, with D unresolved. This CDR3 has 12 residues. Trimming left V 0 bases short and J 7 bases short, with 4 bases between. Per germline, CDR1 ENHRY and CDR2 SYGVKD. The CDR3 here is CAISESRQPQHF. CDR3 bases: TGTGCCATCAGTGAGTCTCGACAGCCCCAGCATTTT.

This clonotype was counted between two and nine times. The V and J genes are TRBV20-1 and TRBJ2-5; the D gene could be TRBD1 or TRBD2 (7 bases each). Germline V gives CDR1 DFQATT, CDR2 SNEGSKA (reference sequence). Trimming cost V 1 base and J 5 bases, with 17 bases left between them. The CDR3 covers 15 residues. In DNA form, the CDR3 reads TGCAGTGCTAGAGTGGAAGACAGGGAGGGGGAGACCCAGTACTTC. Translation gives CSARVEDREGETQYF.

The chain has TRBV20-1 and TRBJ1-5, with TRBD1 matching 11 bases. The CDR3 is made up of 14 amino acids. Germline trimming cut 1 base from V and 7 bases from J; bases unmatched to any gene: 3. CDR1 and CDR2 from the germline V gene are DFQATT and SNEGSKA (reference sequence). CDR3 protein: CSARVGTGGQPQHF. In DNA, the CDR3 is TGCAGTGCTAGAGTCGGGACAGGGGGACAGCCCCAGCATTTT.

The rearrangement uses TRBV6-6 and TRBJ2-2; no reliable D call. CDR1 and CDR2 (germline): MNHNY, SVGAGI (reference sequence). The CDR3 runs to 11 residues. Trimming took off 7 bases at V and 6 bases at J, with 6 bases between the two ends. CDR3 coding DNA: TGTGCCAGCAACCGAGCCGGGGAGCTGTTTTTT. Residues: CASNRAGELFF.

This chain connects TRBV5-6 to TRBJ1-4, with TRBD1 matching over 7 bases. The CDR3 covers 15 residues. Germline CDR1 SGHDT, CDR2 YYEEEE. V lost 3 bases and J lost 7; bases outside the gene matches: 9. The chain's CDR3 is CASSSMDRLGEKLFF. CDR3 bases: TGTGCCAGCAGCTCTATGGACAGGCTAGGTGAAAAACTGTTTTTT.

V usage is TRBV12-3 or TRBV12-4 and J usage is TRBJ2-7, with 7 bases identical to TRBD1. The CDR3 runs 14 residues. Trimming at V came to 7 bases and at J to 0 bases, leaving 6 bases not matched to a gene. The CDR3: CASIKTGSSYEQYF. CDR3 bases: TGTGCCAGCATTAAGACAGGGAGCTCCTACGAGCAGTACTTC.

The chain carries TRBV4-2 and TRBJ2-2, with 10 bases identical to TRBD2. J lost 7 bases, V lost 0 bases, and 2 bases had no gene match. Looked up from germline, CDR1 is LGHNA and CDR2 is YNFKEQ. This CDR3 spans 15 amino acids. CDR3 protein: CASSQESGGVGELFF. CDR3 sequence (DNA): TGTGCCAGCAGCCAAGAGAGCGGGGGGGTCGGGGAGCTGTTTTTT.

V is TRBV7-3 and J is TRBJ2-1; D remains unclear. CDR3 size: 13 residues. Deletions cut 1 base from V and 8 bases from J, with 9 bases between. Germline V gene sequence: CDR1 SGHTA, CDR2 FQGTGA. The CDR3 nucleotides read TGTGCCAGCAGCTTAAAGGGTTCGGATGAGCAGTTCTTC. This sequence encodes CASSLKGSDEQFF. Full variable domain (rest looked up from reference TRBV7-3 and TRBJ2-1): GAGVSQTPSNKVTEKGKYVELRCDPISGHTALYWYRQSLGQGPEFLIYFQGTGAADDSGLPNDRFFAVRPEGSVSTLKIQRTERGDSAVYLCASSLKGSDEQFFGPGTRLTVL.

This clonotype has only a few counts. The chain carries TRBV11-1 and TRBJ2-7; 7 bases align to TRBD2. The CDR3 covers 14 residues. Looked up from germline, CDR1 is SGHAT and CDR2 is FQDESV (reference sequence). The V and J ends lost 3 bases and 2 bases, in that order; junction bases with no gene match: 4. CDR3 region: CASSFSSGTYEQYF. CDR3 nucleotide sequence: TGTGCCAGCAGCTTCTCTAGCGGAACCTACGAGCAGTACTTC.

This clonotype was counted many times. The chain employs TRBV27 and TRBJ2-3; TRBD2 aligns across 10 bases. CDR3 length: 18 amino acids. The germline V gene encodes CDR1 MNHEY and CDR2 SMNVEV (reference sequence). Trimming removed 3 bases from V and 1 base from J; junction bases left unmatched: 10. Written as DNA, the CDR3 is TGTGCCAGCAGTTTGCTGGAACTAGCGGGAATGGGCACAGATACGCAGTATTTT. Translated: CASSLLELAGMGTDTQYF.

The chain links TRBV13 to TRBJ2-5; TRBD1 agrees at 8 bases. The J segment lost 2 bases and the V segment lost 4 bases, leaving 3 bases of the junction unmatched. CDR1 PRHDT and CDR2 FYEKMQ come from the germline V gene (reference sequence). This CDR3 is built from 14 residues. The CDR3 region has the DNA TGTGCCAGCAGCTCGCGGACAGGGCAAGAGACCCAGTACTTC. This translates into CASSSRTGQETQYF.

This clonotype was observed at least ten times. The chain is built from TRBV27 and TRBJ1-1; weak D call: TRBD1 (6 bases). Germline assignment: CDR1 MNHEY and CDR2 SMNVEV (reference sequence). The V end lost 7 bases, the J end lost 1 base, and 10 bases lay between the germline ends. The CDR3 runs to 13 residues. The CDR3 protein is CASTTGPNTEAFF. CDR3 nucleotides: TGTGCCAGCACAACAGGGCCGAACACTGAAGCTTTCTTT.

This clonotype showed up many times. This chain uses TRBV12-3 or TRBV12-4 with TRBJ2-1; the match to TRBD1 covers 11 bases. The J segment lost 6 bases and the V segment lost 7 bases, leaving 8 bases of the junction unmatched. This CDR3 comprises 15 residues. As DNA, the CDR3 is TGTGCCAGCACCTTCACCGGGACAGGGGGCAATGAGCAGTTCTTC. Its protein product is CASTFTGTGGNEQFF.

This chain connects TRBV25-1 to TRBJ1-6; weak D call: TRBD1 (5 bases). The germline gives CDR1 MGHDK, CDR2 SYGVNS. V gave up 7 bases and J gave up 0 bases, with 7 bases separating them. The CDR3 is 14 residues long. CDR3 sequence: CASTQGSYNSPLHF. For the CDR3, the DNA is TGTGCCAGCACCCAGGGCTCCTATAATTCACCCCTCCACTTT.